Reported below is one TCR beta chain. Its antigen is unidentified. The sample comes from a study of T-cell memory formation after mild COVID-19. TCRdb recomputed calls from the 5' RACE reads with MiXCR, one row per CDR3 protein. Among about 250,000 distinct CDR3 sequences, 16% were seen once, and the ten largest hold about 3.5%. Overall study results and limits: That cross-reactive memory joined was suggested by some responding clones appearing in pre-infection memory.

There are 14 residues in the CDR3. With 7 bases clipped from V and 0 bases from J, the junction kept 2 bases outside the gene matches. Per germline, CDR1 SGHRS and CDR2 YFSETQ. This TCR came from a man between 18 and 35 years old who had mild COVID-19 (a few samples of this study predate the infection). Cell type and time point are not known. Sequencing used PBMCs or a T cell subset sorted from them (not recorded which). The chain couples TRBV5-1 to TRBJ1-4; 8 bases fit TRBD1. The CDR3 protein is CASGQGPTNEKLFF. DNA of the CDR3: TGCGCCAGCGGACAGGGTCCAACTAATGAAAAACTGTTTTTT.